The rows below give T cell receptor beta chains drawn from one sample of a study of cytomegalovirus exposure and HLA in healthy donors. The assay was immunoSEQ multiplex PCR, and TCRdb's table has in-frame clones only and misses some. This sample yields some 120,000 clones, of which roughly 80% are seen a single time; under 3.5% belongs to the top ten. Sequencing was performed on PBMCs. The source is a male donor in good health and CMV-seronegative. CDR3s include the opening cysteine and the closing phenylalanine or tryptophan. The D gene is left open where the match is weak. Expanded clones get a size class; other rows say once, few or many, or leave the size out.

abundance,v_gene,len,d_gene,j_gene,CDR3nt,CDR3aa
.,TRBV6-1,14,TRBD2,TRBJ2-7,TGTGCCAGCAGTGTTGGGACTAGTTCCTACGAGCAGTACTTC,CASSVGTSSYEQYF
.,TRBV10-3,14,.,TRBJ2-7,TGTGCCATCAGCCAATATTACAGCTCCTACGAGCAGTACTTC,CAISQYYSSYEQYF
.,TRBV15,12,.,TRBJ2-5,TGTGCCACCAGCAGAGGGTCCCCGGAGCAGTACTTC,CATSRGSPEQYF
.,TRBV14,17,.,TRBJ1-2,TGTGCCAGCAGCCAAGATCTACGGGGATTTAGGGTCTATGGCTACACCTTC,CASSQDLRGFRVYGYTF
.,TRBV16,15,TRBD1,TRBJ2-3,TGTGCCAGCAGACCGACAGGGAGTAGCACAGATACGCAGTATTTT,CASRPTGSSTDTQYF
.,TRBV19,16,.,TRBJ1-1,TGTGCCAGTAGTATAATCTCGGGGGGGTGGCACACTGAAGCTTTCTTT,CASSIISGGWHTEAFF
.,TRBV7-2,15,.,TRBJ2-1,TGTGCCAGCAGCCCAACAATGGGACTCTACAATGAGCAGTTCTTC,CASSPTMGLYNEQFF
.,TRBV12-5,15,TRBD1,TRBJ1-1,TGTGCTAGTGGTCGAACCCAGGGGGCGAGCACTGAAGCTTTCTTT,CASGRTQGASTEAFF
once,TRBV2,10,.,TRBJ2-7,TGTGCCAGCACGGTCGGGAAGCAGTACTTC,CASTVGKQYF
.,TRBV30,15,.,TRBJ1-3,TGTGCCTGGAGTCGCGGGAAGGCGAGTGGAAACACCATATATTTT,CAWSRGKASGNTIYF
.,TRBV7-9,19,TRBD2,TRBJ2-1,TGTGCCAGCAGCCCCGGGACTACGGCTAGCGGGAGGCTATACAATGAGCAGTTCTTC,CASSPGTTASGRLYNEQFF
once,TRBV4-2,19,TRBD2,TRBJ2-7,TGTGCCAGCAGCCAACAACTCGCAGCGGGAGGCTCTCTGTCCTACGAGCAGTACTTC,CASSQQLAAGGSLSYEQYF
few,TRBV4-1,15,TRBD1,TRBJ1-3,TGCGCCAGCAGCCAGGGACAGGGCCCTGGAAACACCATATATTTT,CASSQGQGPGNTIYF
.,TRBV21-1,14,.,TRBJ1-1,TGTGCCAGCATCCCGACAGGGAAGGTCACTGAAGCTTTCTTT,CASIPTGKVTEAFF
.,TRBV5-6,13,.,TRBJ2-1,TGTGCCAGCAGCCCGATCGGGGTTCATGAGCAGTTCTTC,CASSPIGVHEQFF
few,TRBV6-5,14,.,TRBJ2-1,TGTGCCAGCACGGCGGGGTCCTCTCACAATGAGCAGTTCTTC,CASTAGSSHNEQFF
.,TRBV7-2,15,.,TRBJ1-1,TGTGCCAGCAGCTCCATTGACCCTAGGGGCACTGAAGCTTTCTTT,CASSSIDPRGTEAFF
.,TRBV7-8,17,TRBD1,TRBJ2-7,TGTGCCAGCAGCCCCTTCCCGGGACAGGGACATTCCTACGAGCAGTACTTC,CASSPFPGQGHSYEQYF
.,TRBV13,12,TRBD2,TRBJ2-1,TGTGCCAGCAGCTTAGTAGCGGGGGTTCAGTTCTTC,CASSLVAGVQFF
.,TRBV19,14,.,TRBJ2-7,TGTGCCAGTAGATCGGACAGAACTACCTACGAGCAGTACTTC,CASRSDRTTYEQYF
few,TRBV5-1,12,.,TRBJ1-1,TGCGCCAGCAGCAATGGACTAGGGGGAGCTTTCTTT,CASSNGLGGAFF
.,TRBV12-5,18,.,TRBJ1-2,TGTGCTAGTGGGCCTTGGGGGGGGGCAGAATGGGCAAACTATGGCTACACCTTC,CASGPWGGAEWANYGYTF
once,TRBV5-1,18,.,TRBJ2-6,TGCGCCAGCAGCTTTAGTGCCAGGGGCGCTTCTGGGGCCAACGTCCTGACTTTC,CASSFSARGASGANVLTF
.,TRBV5-4,14,.,TRBJ2-5,TGTGCCAGCAGCTTGTGGTCAGAAAGAGAGACCCAGTACTTC,CASSLWSERETQYF
.,TRBV7-2,16,TRBD1,TRBJ1-5,TGTGCCAGCAGCTTAGCAAACAGGGGCGGAAATCAGCCCCAGCATTTT,CASSLANRGGNQPQHF
once,TRBV6-4,16,TRBD2,TRBJ2-1,TGTGCCAGCAGCGTTCTAGCGGGAGGGTTCTTCAATGAGCAGTTCTTC,CASSVLAGGFFNEQFF
.,TRBV5-1,17,.,TRBJ1-3,TGCGCCAGCAGCTCGGACCAGGGCCCTTCCTCTGGAAACACCATATATTTT,CASSSDQGPSSGNTIYF
.,TRBV30,16,.,TRBJ2-1,TGTGCCTGGAGTGTAAGGGGGGGCATCTCCTACAATGAGCAGTTCTTC,CAWSVRGGISYNEQFF
.,TRBV6-5,13,.,TRBJ1-1,TGTGCCAGCAGTCCCCCCGGAAGGGGCGAAGCTTTCTTT,CASSPPGRGEAFF
.,TRBV6-1,15,TRBD1,TRBJ1-5,TGTGCCAGCAGTGAGATCGAGGGGGCCGGTGAGCCCCAGCATTTT,CASSEIEGAGEPQHF
.,TRBV28,12,.,TRBJ1-1,TGTGCCAGCCTCACAGTCAACACTGAAGCTTTCTTT,CASLTVNTEAFF
few,TRBV2,15,TRBD2,TRBJ2-1,TGTGCCAGCACCCTCGGGACTAGCGGTTACAATGAGCAGTTCTTC,CASTLGTSGYNEQFF
once,TRBV28,11,.,TRBJ2-7,TGTGCCAGCAACGGGGGATACGAGCAGTACTTC,CASNGGYEQYF
.,TRBV19,15,.,TRBJ1-1,TGTGCCAGTAGTATAGCCCCAGGGATGAACACTGAAGCTTTCTTT,CASSIAPGMNTEAFF
.,TRBV7-9,17,TRBD2,TRBJ2-7,TGTGCCAGCAGCTCGGGACTAGCGGGGACAGTCTCCTACGAGCAGTACTTC,CASSSGLAGTVSYEQYF
.,TRBV6-5,13,.,TRBJ1-5,TGTGCCAGCAGTTACGGCAGGAATCAGCCCCAGCATTTT,CASSYGRNQPQHF
.,TRBV7-9,10,TRBD2,TRBJ2-7,TGTGCCAGCAGCTCCCAGGGACTACCCTTC,CASSSQGLPF
.,TRBV28,16,TRBD1,TRBJ1-5,TGTGCCAGCAGTAGATATGGACAGGGGGTCAATCAGCCCCAGCATTTT,CASSRYGQGVNQPQHF
.,TRBV25-1,15,TRBD1,TRBJ1-5,TGTGCCAGCAGTGTAGGGACAGGCAACAATCAGCCCCAGCATTTT,CASSVGTGNNQPQHF
.,TRBV13,15,TRBD2,TRBJ2-3,TGTGCCAGCACGACTAGCGGGGGGGCAGGGGATACGCAGTATTTT,CASTTSGGAGDTQYF